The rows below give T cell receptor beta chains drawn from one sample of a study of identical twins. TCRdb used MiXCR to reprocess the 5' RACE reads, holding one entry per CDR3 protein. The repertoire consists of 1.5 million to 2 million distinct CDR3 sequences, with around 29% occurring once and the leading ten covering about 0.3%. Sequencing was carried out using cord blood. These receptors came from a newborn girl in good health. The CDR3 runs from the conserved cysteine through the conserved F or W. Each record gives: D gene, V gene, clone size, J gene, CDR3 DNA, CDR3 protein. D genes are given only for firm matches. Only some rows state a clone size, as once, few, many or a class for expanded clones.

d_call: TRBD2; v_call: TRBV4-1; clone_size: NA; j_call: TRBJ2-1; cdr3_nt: TGCGCCAGCAGCCCCGCATCTAGCGGGGGGGACAATGAGCAGTTCTTC; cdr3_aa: CASSPASSGGDNEQFF
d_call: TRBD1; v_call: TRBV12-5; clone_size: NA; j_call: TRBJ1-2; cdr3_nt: TGTGCTAGTGCCGGACAGGGAAACTATGGCTACACCTTC; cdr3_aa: CASAGQGNYGYTF
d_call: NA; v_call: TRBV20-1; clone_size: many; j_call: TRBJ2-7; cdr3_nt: TGCACCTTCGGAACCTACGGGGAGCAGTACTTC; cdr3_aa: CTFGTYGEQYF
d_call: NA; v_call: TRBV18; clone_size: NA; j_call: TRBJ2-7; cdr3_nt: TGTGCCAGCTCACCACAAGACAGCCCCTACGAGCAGTACTTC; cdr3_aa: CASSPQDSPYEQYF
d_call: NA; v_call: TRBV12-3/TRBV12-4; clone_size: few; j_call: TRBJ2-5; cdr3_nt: TGTGCCAGCAGTTTAGGAGGGGTACCTCAAGAGACCCAGTACTTC; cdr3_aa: CASSLGGVPQETQYF
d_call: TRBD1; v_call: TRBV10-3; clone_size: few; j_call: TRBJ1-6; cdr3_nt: TGTGCCATCCGCGGACAGGACGCATCACCCCTCCACTTT; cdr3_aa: CAIRGQDASPLHF
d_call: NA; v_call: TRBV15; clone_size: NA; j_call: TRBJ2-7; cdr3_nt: TGTGCCACCAGCAGAGACCTACAGGGTAGTGAGCAGTACTTC; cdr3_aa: CATSRDLQGSEQYF
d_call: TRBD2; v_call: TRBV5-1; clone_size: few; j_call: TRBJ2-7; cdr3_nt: TGCGCCAGCAGTTCACTCAGCGGGAGTTCCTACGAGCAGTACTTC; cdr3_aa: CASSSLSGSSYEQYF
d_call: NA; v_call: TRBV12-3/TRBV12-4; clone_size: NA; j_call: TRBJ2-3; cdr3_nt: TGTGCCAGCAGTTTTGTCCTAGCCACAGATGCGCAGTATTTT; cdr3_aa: CASSFVLATDAQYF
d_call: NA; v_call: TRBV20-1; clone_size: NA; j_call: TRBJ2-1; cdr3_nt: TGCAGTGCTAGCAGTGGGGGGGCCGTCTACAATGAGCAGTTCTTC; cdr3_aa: CSASSGGAVYNEQFF
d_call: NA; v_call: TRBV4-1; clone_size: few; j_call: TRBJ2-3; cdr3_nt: TGCGCCAGCAGCCGAGAGGGGGGTGCGGATACGCAGTATTTT; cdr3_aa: CASSREGGADTQYF
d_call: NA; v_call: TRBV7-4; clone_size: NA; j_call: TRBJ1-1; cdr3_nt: TGTGCCAGCAGCTTAGAGCGGCGAGGGTTGAACACTGAAGCTTTCTTT; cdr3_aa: CASSLERRGLNTEAFF
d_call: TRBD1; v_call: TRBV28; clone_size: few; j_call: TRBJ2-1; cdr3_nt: TGTGCCAACACCGAACGGGGAAGGGGGCACAATGAGCAGTTCTTC; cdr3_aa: CANTERGRGHNEQFF
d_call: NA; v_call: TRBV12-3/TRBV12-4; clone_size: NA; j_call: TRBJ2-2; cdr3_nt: TGTGCCAGCAGCCGAATAAGACGGAACACCGGGGAGCTGTTTTTT; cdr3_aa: CASSRIRRNTGELFF
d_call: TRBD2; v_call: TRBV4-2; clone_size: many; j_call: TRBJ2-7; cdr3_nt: TGTGCCAGCAGCCAAGATGCGGCGGGAGGCTCCTACGAGCAGTACTTC; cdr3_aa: CASSQDAAGGSYEQYF
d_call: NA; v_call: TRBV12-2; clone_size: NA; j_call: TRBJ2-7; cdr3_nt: TGTGCAAGTCGCCGCGTCCTTTCCTACTACGAGCAGTACTTC; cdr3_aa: CASRRVLSYYEQYF
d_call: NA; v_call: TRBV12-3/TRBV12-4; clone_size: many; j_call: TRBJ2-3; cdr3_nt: TGTGCCAGCAGCCCAGCAAACACAGATACGCAGTATTTT; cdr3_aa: CASSPANTDTQYF
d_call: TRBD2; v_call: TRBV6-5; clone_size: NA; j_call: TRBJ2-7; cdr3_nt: TGTGCCAGCAGTTCGCTGGATAGCGGGAGGTACGAGCAGTACTTC; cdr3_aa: CASSSLDSGRYEQYF
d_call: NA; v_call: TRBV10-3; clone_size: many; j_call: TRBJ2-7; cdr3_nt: TGTGCCATCAGCCCACTAGGGGGATACGAGCAGTACTTC; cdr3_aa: CAISPLGGYEQYF
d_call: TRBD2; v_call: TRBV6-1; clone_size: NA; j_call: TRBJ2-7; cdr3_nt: TGTGCCAGCAGTGAGCGAATACTAGCGGGAGGAAGTGAGCAGTACTTC; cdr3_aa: CASSERILAGGSEQYF
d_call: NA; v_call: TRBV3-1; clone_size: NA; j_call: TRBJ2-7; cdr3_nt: TGTGCCAGCAGCCAAGATCCGAAGGTCCACGAGCAGTACTTC; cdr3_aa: CASSQDPKVHEQYF
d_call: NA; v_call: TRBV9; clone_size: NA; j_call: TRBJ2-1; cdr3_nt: TGTGCCAGCAGCCCTCAGCATGGCAATGAGCAGTTCTTC; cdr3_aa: CASSPQHGNEQFF
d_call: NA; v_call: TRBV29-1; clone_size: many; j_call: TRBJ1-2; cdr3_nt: TGCAGCGTTGCCCCCCGGGCCCCATATGGCTACACCTTC; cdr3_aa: CSVAPRAPYGYTF
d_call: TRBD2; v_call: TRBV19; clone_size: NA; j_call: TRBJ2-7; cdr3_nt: TGTGCCAGTAGTATCCTCAGGACTAGCGGGAACTACGAGCAGTACTTC; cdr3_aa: CASSILRTSGNYEQYF
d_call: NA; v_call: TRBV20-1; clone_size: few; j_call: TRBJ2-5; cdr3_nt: TGCAGTGCTAGGTCGACCCTGGAAGAGACCCAGTACTTC; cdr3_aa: CSARSTLEETQYF
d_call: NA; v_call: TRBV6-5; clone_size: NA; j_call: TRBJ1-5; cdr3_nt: TGTGCCAGCAAAGGGCCGGGGCAGCCCCAGCATTTT; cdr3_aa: CASKGPGQPQHF
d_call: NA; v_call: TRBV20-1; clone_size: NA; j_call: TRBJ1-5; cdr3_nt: TGCAGTGCTAGAGATAGAACAGGGCCTCAGCCCCAGCATTTT; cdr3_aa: CSARDRTGPQPQHF
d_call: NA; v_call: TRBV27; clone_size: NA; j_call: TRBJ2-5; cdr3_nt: TGTGCCAGCAGTTTATGGGGGGCGCGGGAGCAGTACTTC; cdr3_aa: CASSLWGAREQYF
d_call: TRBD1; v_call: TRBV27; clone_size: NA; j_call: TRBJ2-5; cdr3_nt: TGTGCCAGCAGTTGGGACAGGAGGTTCCAAGAGACCCAGTACTTC; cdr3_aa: CASSWDRRFQETQYF
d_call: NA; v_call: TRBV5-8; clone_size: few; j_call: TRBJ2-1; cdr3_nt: TGTGCCAGCAGCCGAGACCCGGGACACTACAATGAGCAGTTCTTC; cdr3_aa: CASSRDPGHYNEQFF
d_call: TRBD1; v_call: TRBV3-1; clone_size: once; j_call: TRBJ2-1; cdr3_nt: TGTGCCGGCAGCCAAGTCGGGACAGGGGGCTACAATGAGCAGTTCTTC; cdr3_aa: CAGSQVGTGGYNEQFF
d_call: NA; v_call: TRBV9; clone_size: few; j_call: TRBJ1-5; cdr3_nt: TGTGCCAGCAGCGTAGGGGACTTCTCGCCCCAGCATTTT; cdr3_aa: CASSVGDFSPQHF
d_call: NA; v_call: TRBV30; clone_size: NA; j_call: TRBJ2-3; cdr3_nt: TGTGCCTGGAGCGGACCCGGTGATACGCAGTATTTT; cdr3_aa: CAWSGPGDTQYF
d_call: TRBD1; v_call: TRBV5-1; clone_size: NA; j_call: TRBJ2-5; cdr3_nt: TGCGCCACCGGACAGGGGGCAGGAGAGACCCAGTACTTC; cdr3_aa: CATGQGAGETQYF
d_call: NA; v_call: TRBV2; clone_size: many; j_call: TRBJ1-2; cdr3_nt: TGTGCCAGCAGCGGGACGGCCGCCTATGGCTACACCTTC; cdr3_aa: CASSGTAAYGYTF
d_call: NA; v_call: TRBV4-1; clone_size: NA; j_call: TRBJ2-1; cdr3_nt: TGCGCCAGCAGCCAAGATATGGCGGGGACTTACAATGAGCAGTTCTTC; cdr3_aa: CASSQDMAGTYNEQFF
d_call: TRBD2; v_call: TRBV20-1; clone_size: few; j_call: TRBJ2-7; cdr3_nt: TGCAGTGCTAGAGATAGGAGCGGGAACCCCTACGAGCAGTACTTC; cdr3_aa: CSARDRSGNPYEQYF
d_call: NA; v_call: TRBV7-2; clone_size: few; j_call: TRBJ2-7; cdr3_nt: TGTGCCAGCAGCTTATTTTCGGTGGGACGCGGTACCTACGAGCAGTACTTC; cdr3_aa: CASSLFSVGRGTYEQYF
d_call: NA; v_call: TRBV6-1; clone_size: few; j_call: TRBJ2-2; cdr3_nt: TGTGCCAGCAGCCCTAGCCGTGGGATCGGGGAGCTGTTTTTT; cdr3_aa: CASSPSRGIGELFF
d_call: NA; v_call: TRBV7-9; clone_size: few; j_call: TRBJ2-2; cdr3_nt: TGTGCCAGCAGCTTATCCGTCGGGACGCCGAACACCGGGGAGCTGTTTTTT; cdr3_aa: CASSLSVGTPNTGELFF
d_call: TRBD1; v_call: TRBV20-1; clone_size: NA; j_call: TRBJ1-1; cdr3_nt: TGCAGGCCGGGACAGGGCAACACTGAAGCTTTCTTT; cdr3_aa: CRPGQGNTEAFF